The T cell receptor (beta chain) under discussion was sequenced for a study of T cell responses to AZD1222 COVID-19 vaccine. A note on this clone: Its antigen is not known.

Generated by immunoSEQ multiplex PCR, the TCRdb table keeps only in-frame clones and is missing some. The sample lists just over 90,000 clones, around 87% occurring once. Overall study results and limits: Among those given AZD1222, only five to seven were seropositive at baseline. Repertoire sampling happened only post peak T cell response. Donor demographics were predominantly white British with a female majority; clonal diversity may be underestimated. Across the whole spike, CD4 TCRs peaked at regions 160-218 and 743-854.

This CDR3 region has 15 residues. Trimming took 4 bases from V and 8 from J, leaving 15 bases between them. Germline V lookup: CDR1 SGHAT, CDR2 FQNNGV. The sequence was obtained from an adult who received the AZD1222 COVID-19 vaccine. The chain carries TRBV11-2 and TRBJ1-6; D gene ambiguous. This sample comprised peripheral blood, obtained 28 days after the second AZD1222 dose. CDR3 sequence (DNA): TGTGCCAGCAGCTCGGGGAGTTTCCCGGATTCACCCCTCCACTTT. Amino acids: CASSSGSFPDSPLHF.